The entry below gives a single TCR beta chain sequence along with its context. This sample is drawn from a study of shared clonotypes between healthy human individuals. Measured with immunoSEQ multiplex PCR; TCRdb has only the in-frame clones, and not every one. The sample has 500,000 to 650,000 clones, roughly 79% seen once. The CDR3 contains 14 residues. Germline-derived CDR1 and CDR2 are SGHTA and FQGNSA. The ends lost 6 bases at V and 3 bases at J; junction bases unmatched: 7. Material for sequencing was PBMCs. V is TRBV7-2 and J is TRBJ2-5, with 7 bases matching TRBD1. The receptor comes from a woman aged 40 to 50 in good health. Some clones in this sample may be carry-over from other donors' samples. This chain's CDR3 is CASRTGVGEETQYF. CDR3 nucleotide sequence: TGTGCCAGCAGAACAGGGGTCGGGGAAGAGACCCAGTACTTC.